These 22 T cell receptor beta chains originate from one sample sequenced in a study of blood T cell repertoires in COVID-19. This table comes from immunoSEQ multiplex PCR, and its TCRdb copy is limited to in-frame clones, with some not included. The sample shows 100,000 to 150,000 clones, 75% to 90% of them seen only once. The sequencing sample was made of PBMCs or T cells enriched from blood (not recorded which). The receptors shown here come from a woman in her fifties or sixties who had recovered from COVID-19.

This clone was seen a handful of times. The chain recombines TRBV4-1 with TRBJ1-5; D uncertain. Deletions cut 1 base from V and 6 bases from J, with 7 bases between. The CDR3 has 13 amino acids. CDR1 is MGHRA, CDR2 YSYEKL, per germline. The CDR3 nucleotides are TGCGCCAGCAGCCAAGTGGAGGGTCAGCCCCAGCATTTT. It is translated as CASSQVEGQPQHF.

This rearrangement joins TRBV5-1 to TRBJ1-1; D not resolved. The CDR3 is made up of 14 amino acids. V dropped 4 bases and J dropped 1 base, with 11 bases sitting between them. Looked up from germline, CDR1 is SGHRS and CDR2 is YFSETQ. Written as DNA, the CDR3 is TGCGCCAGCAGCACGGAGCTGCAGAACACTGAAGCTTTCTTT. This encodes CASSTELQNTEAFF.

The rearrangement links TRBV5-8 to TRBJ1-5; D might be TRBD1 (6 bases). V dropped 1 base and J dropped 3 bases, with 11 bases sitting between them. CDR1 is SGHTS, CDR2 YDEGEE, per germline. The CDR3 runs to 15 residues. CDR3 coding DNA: TGTGCCAGCAGCTTGATTCAGGGGCCCAATCAGCCCCAGCATTTT. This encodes CASSLIQGPNQPQHF.

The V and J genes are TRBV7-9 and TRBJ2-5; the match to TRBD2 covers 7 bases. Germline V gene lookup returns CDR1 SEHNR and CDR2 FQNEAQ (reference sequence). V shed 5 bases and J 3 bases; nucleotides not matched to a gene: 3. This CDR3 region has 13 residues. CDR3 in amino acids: CASSPRGEETQYF. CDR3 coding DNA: TGTGCCAGCAGCCCCCGGGGGGAAGAGACCCAGTACTTC.

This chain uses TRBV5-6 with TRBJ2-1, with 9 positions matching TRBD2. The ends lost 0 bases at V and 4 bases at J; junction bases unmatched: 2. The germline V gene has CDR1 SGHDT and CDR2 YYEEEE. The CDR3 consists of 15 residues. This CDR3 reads CASSLVSGGYNEQFF. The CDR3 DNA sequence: TGTGCCAGCAGCTTGGTTAGCGGGGGTTACAATGAGCAGTTCTTC.

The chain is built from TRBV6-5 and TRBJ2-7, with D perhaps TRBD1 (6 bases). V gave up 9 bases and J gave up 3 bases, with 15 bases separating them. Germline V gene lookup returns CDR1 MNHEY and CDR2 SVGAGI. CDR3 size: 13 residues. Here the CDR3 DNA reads TGTGCCAGTAACACAGGGTTTGGCTACGAGCAGTACTTC. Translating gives CASNTGFGYEQYF.

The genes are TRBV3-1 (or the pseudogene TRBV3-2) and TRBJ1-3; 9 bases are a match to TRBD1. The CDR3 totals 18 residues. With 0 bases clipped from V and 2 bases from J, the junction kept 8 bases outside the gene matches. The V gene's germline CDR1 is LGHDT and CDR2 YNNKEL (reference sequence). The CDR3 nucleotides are TGTGCCAGCAGCCAAGACTACCTGGGACAGGGCGCTGGAAACACCATATATTTT. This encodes CASSQDYLGQGAGNTIYF.

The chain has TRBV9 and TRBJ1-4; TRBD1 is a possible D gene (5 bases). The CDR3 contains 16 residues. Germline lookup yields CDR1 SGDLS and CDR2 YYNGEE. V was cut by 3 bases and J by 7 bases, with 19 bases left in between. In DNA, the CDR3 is TGTGCCAGCAGCGCAACAATCGGGGGTGTGGGTGAAAAACTGTTTTTT. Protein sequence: CASSATIGGVGEKLFF. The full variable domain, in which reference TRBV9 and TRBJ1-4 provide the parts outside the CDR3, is DSGVTQTPKHLITATGQRVTLRCSPRSGDLSVYWYQQSLDQGLQFLIQYYNGEERAKGNILERFSAQQFPDLHSELNLSSLELGDSALYFCASSATIGGVGEKLFFGSGTQLSVL.

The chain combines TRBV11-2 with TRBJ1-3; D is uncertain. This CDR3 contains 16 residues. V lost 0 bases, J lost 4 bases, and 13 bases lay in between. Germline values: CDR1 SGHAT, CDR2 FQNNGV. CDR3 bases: TGTGCCAGCAGCTTAGAGTTATGGGCGGGCGGAAACACCATATATTTT. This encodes CASSLELWAGGNTIYF.

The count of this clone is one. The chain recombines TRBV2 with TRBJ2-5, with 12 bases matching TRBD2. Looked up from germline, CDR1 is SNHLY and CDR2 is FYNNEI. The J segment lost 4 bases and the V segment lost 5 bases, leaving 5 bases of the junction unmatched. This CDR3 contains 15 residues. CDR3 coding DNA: TGTGCCAGCAGTCTAGCGGGGGGGCAGATAGAGACCCAGTACTTC. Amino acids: CASSLAGGQIETQYF.

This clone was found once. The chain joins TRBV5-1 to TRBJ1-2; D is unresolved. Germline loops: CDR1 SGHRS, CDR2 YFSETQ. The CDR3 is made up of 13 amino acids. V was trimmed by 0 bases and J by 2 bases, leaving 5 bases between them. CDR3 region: CASSLARNYGYTF. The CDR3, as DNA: TGCGCCAGCAGCTTGGCCAGGAACTATGGCTACACCTTC.

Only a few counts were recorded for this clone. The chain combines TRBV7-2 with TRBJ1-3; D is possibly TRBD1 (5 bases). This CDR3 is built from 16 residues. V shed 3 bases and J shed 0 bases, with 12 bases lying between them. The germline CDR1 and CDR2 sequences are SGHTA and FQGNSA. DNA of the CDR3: TGTGCCAGCAGCTTGGGGGGGATGAGCTCTGGAAACACCATATATTTT. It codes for CASSLGGMSSGNTIYF.

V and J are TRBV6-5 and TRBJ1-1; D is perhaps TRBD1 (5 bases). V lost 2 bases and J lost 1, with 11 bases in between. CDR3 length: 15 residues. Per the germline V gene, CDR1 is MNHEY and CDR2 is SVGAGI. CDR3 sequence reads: CASSYVSQGNTEAFF. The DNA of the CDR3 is TGTGCCAGCAGTTACGTATCCCAGGGGAACACTGAAGCTTTCTTT.

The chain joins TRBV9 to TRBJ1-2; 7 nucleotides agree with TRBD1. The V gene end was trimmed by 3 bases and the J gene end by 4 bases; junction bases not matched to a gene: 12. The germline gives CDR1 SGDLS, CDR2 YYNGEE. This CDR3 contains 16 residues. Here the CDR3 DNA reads TGTGCCAGCAGCGCCAGCGGGCAGGGGGATGTCTATGGCTACACCTTC. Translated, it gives CASSASGQGDVYGYTF.

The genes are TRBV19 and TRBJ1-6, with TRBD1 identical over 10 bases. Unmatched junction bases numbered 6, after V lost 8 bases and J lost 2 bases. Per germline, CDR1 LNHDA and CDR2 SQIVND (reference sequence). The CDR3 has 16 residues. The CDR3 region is CASHPGQGTYNSPLHF. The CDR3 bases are TGTGCCAGTCACCCGGGACAGGGGACCTATAATTCACCCCTCCACTTT.

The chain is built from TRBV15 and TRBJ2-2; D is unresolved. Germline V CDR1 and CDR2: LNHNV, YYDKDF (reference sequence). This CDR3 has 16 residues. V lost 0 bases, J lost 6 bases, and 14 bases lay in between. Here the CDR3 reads CATSRDPRSVAGELFF. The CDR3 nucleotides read TGTGCCACCAGCAGAGATCCCAGGTCTGTTGCCGGGGAGCTGTTTTTT.

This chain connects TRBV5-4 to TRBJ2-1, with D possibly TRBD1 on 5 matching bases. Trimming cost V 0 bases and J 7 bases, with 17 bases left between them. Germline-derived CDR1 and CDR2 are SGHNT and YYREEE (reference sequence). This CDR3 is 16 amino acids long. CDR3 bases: TGTGCCAGCAGCTTGGAGGCTAGGCAGGGTAGGAATGAGCAGTTCTTC. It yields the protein CASSLEARQGRNEQFF.

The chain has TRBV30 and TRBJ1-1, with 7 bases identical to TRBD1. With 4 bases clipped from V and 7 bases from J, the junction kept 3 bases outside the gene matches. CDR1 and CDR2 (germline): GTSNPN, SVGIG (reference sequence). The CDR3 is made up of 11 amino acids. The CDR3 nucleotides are TGTGCCTGGAAAGGGGGCATTGAAGCTTTCTTT. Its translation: CAWKGGIEAFF.

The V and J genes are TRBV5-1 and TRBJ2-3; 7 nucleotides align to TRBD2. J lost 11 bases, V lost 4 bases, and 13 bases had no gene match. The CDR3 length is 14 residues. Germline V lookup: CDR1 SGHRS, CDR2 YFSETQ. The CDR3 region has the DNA TGCGCCAGCAGCCCCCGAGCGGGGACCCAGTGGCAGTATTTT. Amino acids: CASSPRAGTQWQYF.

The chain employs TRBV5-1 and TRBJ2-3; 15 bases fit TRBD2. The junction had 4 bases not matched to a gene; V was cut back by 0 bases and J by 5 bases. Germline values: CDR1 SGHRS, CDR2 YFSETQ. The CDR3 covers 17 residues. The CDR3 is CASSLGTSGGAGDTQYF. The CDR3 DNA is TGCGCCAGCAGCTTGGGGACTAGCGGGGGGGCCGGAGATACGCAGTATTTT.

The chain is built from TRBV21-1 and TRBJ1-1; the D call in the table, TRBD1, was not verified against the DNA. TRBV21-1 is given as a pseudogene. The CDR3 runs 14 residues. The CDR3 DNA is TGTGCCAGCACAGTCGGGACAGCAGACACTGAAGCTTTCTTT. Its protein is CASTVGTADTEAFF.

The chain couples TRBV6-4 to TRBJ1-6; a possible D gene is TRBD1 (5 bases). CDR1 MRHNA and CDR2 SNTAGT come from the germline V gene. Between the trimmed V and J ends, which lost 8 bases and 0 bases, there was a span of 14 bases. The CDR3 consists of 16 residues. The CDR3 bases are TGTGCCAGCGCGGGACCGGTATTCTCCTATAATTCACCCCTCCACTTT. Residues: CASAGPVFSYNSPLHF.